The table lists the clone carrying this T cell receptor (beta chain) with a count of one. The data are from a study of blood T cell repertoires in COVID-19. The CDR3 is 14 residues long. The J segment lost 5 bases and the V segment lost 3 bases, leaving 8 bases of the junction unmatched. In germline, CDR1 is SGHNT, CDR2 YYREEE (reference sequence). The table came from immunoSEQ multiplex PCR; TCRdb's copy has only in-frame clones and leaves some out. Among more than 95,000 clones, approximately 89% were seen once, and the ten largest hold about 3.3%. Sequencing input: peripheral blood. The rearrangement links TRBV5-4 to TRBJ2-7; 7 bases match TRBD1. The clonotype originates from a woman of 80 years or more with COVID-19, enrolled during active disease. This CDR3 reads CASSYDRDVDEQYF. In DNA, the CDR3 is TGTGCCAGCAGCTATGACAGGGATGTGGACGAGCAGTACTTC.